Listed here are 4 T cell receptor beta chains from one sample, sequenced in a study of vaccination effects on CD4 cells after COVID-19. These receptors lack a known antigen. Here immunoSEQ multiplex PCR was the method, and the copy in TCRdb shows in-frame clones only, minus some. The table shows roughly 27,000 clones, with roughly 85% occurring only once. ViraFEST assay sequencing came after antigen-specific CD4+ T cells were expanded with viral peptide pools. At the end of roughly ten days of culture, CD4+ T cells were isolated. Participants each got two BNT162b2 or mRNA-1273 vaccine doses. This material consisted of CD4+ T cells from PBMCs cultured with HCoV-NL63 spike peptides, taken after COVID-19 vaccination. The receptor source for this set is a human donor who received a COVID-19 vaccine. Some clones in this sample may be carry-over from other donors' samples.

The chain employs TRBV10-3 and TRBJ1-1; D is possibly TRBD1 (6 bases). The CDR3 contains 11 residues. Trimming removed 8 bases from V and 3 bases from J, with 7 bases in between. The V gene's germline CDR1 is ENHRY and CDR2 SYGVKD. This chain's CDR3 is CAIAGDTEAFF. The CDR3 DNA reads as TGTGCCATCGCAGGGGACACTGAAGCTTTCTTT.

The rearrangement uses TRBV6-5 and TRBJ1-6, with D maybe TRBD1 (5 bases). This CDR3 has 16 residues. The V gene lost 1 base and the J gene lost 5 bases, with 12 bases spanning the gap. Germline V gene sequence: CDR1 MNHEY, CDR2 SVGAGI. CDR3 nucleotide sequence: TGTGCCAGCAGTTACTTAGGAAGGGGCGATAATTCACCCCTCCACTTT. Its translation: CASSYLGRGDNSPLHF.

The V and J genes are TRBV19 and TRBJ1-6; 10 positions match TRBD1. Germline V gives CDR1 LNHDA, CDR2 SQIVND (reference sequence). The CDR3 is 18 amino acids. V shed 0 bases, J shed 7 bases, and the junction held 9 bases outside the gene matches. DNA for the CDR3: TGTGCCAGTAGTATAGATCGGAGGGACAGGGGACGAAATTCACCCCTCCACTTT. It yields the protein CASSIDRRDRGRNSPLHF.

V usage is TRBV3-1 (or the pseudogene TRBV3-2) and J usage is TRBJ2-3; the D is unclear. Trimming stripped 2 bases from V and 1 base from J, with 10 bases between. In germline, CDR1 is LGHDT, CDR2 YNNKEL (reference sequence). This CDR3 has 15 amino acids. The CDR3 protein is CASSQSLGGTDTQYF. Here the CDR3 DNA reads TGTGCCAGCAGCCAATCTCTTGGCGGCACAGATACGCAGTATTTT.